Listed below are T cell receptor beta chains from one sample, sequenced in a study of blood T cell repertoires in COVID-19. Sequencing used immunoSEQ multiplex PCR; TCRdb keeps in-frame clones, though not all of them. The data hold 300,000 to 350,000 clones, with 89% observed a single time. The sample taken for sequencing was PBMCs or T cells enriched from blood (not recorded which). All receptors come from a woman between 25 and 40 years old who had recovered from COVID-19. Both conserved end residues are part of each CDR3. A D gene is named only where the DNA matches it firmly. A clone size is listed for some rows: how often the clone was seen (once, few, many), or a class if it is expanded.

v_gene	abundance	d_gene	j_gene	CDR3nt	CDR3aa
TRBV5-1	NA	NA	TRBJ2-1	TGCGCCAGCAGCCGCGTGGGAGATGAGCAGTTCTTC	CASSRVGDEQFF
TRBV4-2	NA	NA	TRBJ2-3	TGTGCCAGCAGCACGACAGGGAGCCCAGGACTAGCCGGTTCGAGCGCGCAGTATTTT	CASSTTGSPGLAGSSAQYF
TRBV5-6	NA	TRBD1	TRBJ2-5	TGTGCCAGCAGCTTGGCAGGGGGCGAGACCCAGTACTTC	CASSLAGGETQYF
TRBV6-2/TRBV6-3	NA	NA	TRBJ2-3	TGTGCCAGCAGCCTCAGTCGTTCTAGCACAGATACGCAGTATTTT	CASSLSRSSTDTQYF
TRBV27	NA	TRBD2	TRBJ2-7	TGTGCCAGTAAAAACCCGGGACTAGCGAACGAGCAGTACTTC	CASKNPGLANEQYF
TRBV18	NA	TRBD1	TRBJ1-3	TGTGCCAGCTCACCCGTAAGGACAGGGGATGGAAACACCATATATTTT	CASSPVRTGDGNTIYF
TRBV13	NA	NA	TRBJ2-4	TGTGCCAGCAGCAGCGAGAGCATAGCCAAAAACATTCAGTACTTC	CASSSESIAKNIQYF
TRBV10-3	NA	TRBD2	TRBJ2-1	TGTGCCACCGGGACTAGCGGGAGGAGTACCTACAATGAGCAGTTCTTC	CATGTSGRSTYNEQFF
TRBV5-4	NA	TRBD2	TRBJ2-7	TGTGCCAGCAGCTTGGGTAGGGGACTAGGAACCTACGAGCAGTACTTC	CASSLGRGLGTYEQYF
TRBV4-2	NA	NA	TRBJ1-1	TGTGCCAGCAGCCAAGATGGGACTCGCAGTTTCTTT	CASSQDGTRSFF
TRBV5-4	NA	TRBD2	TRBJ2-1	TGTGCCAGCAGCTTGGAGGGACTAGCGGGGTACAATGAGCAGTTCTTC	CASSLEGLAGYNEQFF
TRBV10-2	NA	NA	TRBJ1-2	TGCGCCAGCAGTGACCATCTCGGCGGGATAGCTAACTATGGCTACACCTTC	CASSDHLGGIANYGYTF
TRBV6-2/TRBV6-3	NA	TRBD1	TRBJ1-5	TGTGCCAGCAGCTGGGGACAGGGAAGAAAGCAGCCCCAGCATTTT	CASSWGQGRKQPQHF
TRBV2	NA	NA	TRBJ2-7	TGTGCCAGCAGTGCTCAGGGAATCTCCTACGAGCAGTACTTC	CASSAQGISYEQYF
TRBV4-1	NA	NA	TRBJ2-7	TGCGCCAGCAGCCGAGACCGCGTTTCCTACGAGCAGTACTTC	CASSRDRVSYEQYF
TRBV11-1	NA	NA	TRBJ1-1	TGTGCCAGCAGCTTTTATGGGGCGGAAACTGAAGCTTTCTTT	CASSFYGAETEAFF
TRBV7-8	once	NA	TRBJ1-5	TGTGCCAGCAGCTTATGGGCAGCCAGCTATAGCAATCAGCCCCAGCATTTT	CASSLWAASYSNQPQHF
TRBV23-1	NA	TRBD1	TRBJ1-4	TGCGCCATCCCTGGACAGGGGGCAACTAATGAAAAACTGTTTTTT	CAIPGQGATNEKLFF
TRBV19	NA	NA	TRBJ1-2	TGTGCCACGAAGCGAGCTAACTATGGCTACACCTTC	CATKRANYGYTF
TRBV5-1	NA	NA	TRBJ2-1	TGCGCCAGCAGCTCAAGCGGAGCCCCTCGGGATGAGCAGTTCTTC	CASSSSGAPRDEQFF
TRBV9	NA	NA	TRBJ2-2	TGTGCCAGCAGCGTATCTGGCAACACCGGGGAGCTGTTTTTT	CASSVSGNTGELFF
TRBV7-9	NA	TRBD1	TRBJ1-1	TGTGCCAGCAGCCAGACGCCAGGACAGGGGAACACTGAAGCTTTCTTT	CASSQTPGQGNTEAFF
TRBV29-1	once	NA	TRBJ1-5	TGCAGCGTTCAAAGGGGGACGGATCAGCCCCAGCATTTT	CSVQRGTDQPQHF